The 6 T cell receptor beta chains below were found in one sample sequenced in a study of blood T cell repertoires in acute mononucleosis. Profiling relied on immunoSEQ multiplex PCR, and the TCRdb table lists in-frame clones only, not all of them. The data contain about 7,200 clones, less than 30% of them seen just once; the ten biggest clones take up around 30%. Noted time point: acute infectious mononucleosis, at clinical presentation within 2 weeks of symptom onset (visit 1). Sequenced material: EBV YVL epitope tetramer+ CD8+ T cells sorted from PBMCs, taken during acute infectious mononucleosis. Sample subset: CD8 T cells binding a tetramer with EBV BRLF1 109-117 peptide (YVL-BR). The origin of the receptors is a woman between 18 and 29 years old with infectious mononucleosis caused by EBV.

Turning to this clone: At one of its ends the junction is not consistent with the germline gene, which may arise from a read error. The chain recombines TRBV27 with TRBJ2-7; D not resolved. The CDR3 extends over 12 amino acids. Germline assignment: CDR1 MNHEY and CDR2 SMNVEV (reference sequence). The CDR3 region has the DNA TGTGCCAGCAGTCCACACTCCTACGGGCAGTACTTT. This encodes CASSPHSYGQYF.

This clone came up many times. The V and J genes are TRBV11-2 and TRBJ2-1; TRBD2 matches at 10 bases. The CDR3 is 15 residues long. The V and J ends lost 3 bases and 8 bases, in that order; junction bases with no gene match: 7. Germline lookup yields CDR1 SGHAT and CDR2 FQNNGV. The CDR3 is CASSLSLAGVHEQFF. CDR3 DNA: TGTGCCAGCAGCTTGAGTCTAGCGGGAGTCCATGAGCAGTTCTTC. Variable domain in full (rest from reference TRBV11-2 and TRBJ2-1): EAGVAQSPRYKIIEKRQSVAFWCNPISGHATLYWYQQILGQGPKLLIQFQNNGVVDDSQLPKDRFSAERLKGVDSTLKIQPAKLEDSAVYLCASSLSLAGVHEQFFGPGTRLTVL.

The V call is TRBV7-2, the J call TRBJ2-3; 8 bases agree with TRBD2. The germline gives CDR1 SGHTA, CDR2 FQGNSA. The junction had 13 bases not matched to a gene; V was cut back by 5 bases and J by 6 bases. The CDR3 has 16 amino acids. CDR3 nucleotide sequence: TGTGCCAGCAGCCCATCGATGGCGGGAGGCGGGGATACGCAGTATTTT. As protein: CASSPSMAGGGDTQYF. The full variable domain, completed using reference TRBV7-2 and TRBJ2-3, is GAGVSQSPSNKVTEKGKDVELRCDPISGHTALYWYRQSLGQGLEFLIYFQGNSAPDKSGLPSDRFSAERTGGSVSTLTIQRTQQEDSAVYLCASSPSMAGGGDTQYFGPGTRLTVL.

Points on this clone: A much larger clone is a single base away; this may be a read error. V usage is TRBV5-2 and J usage is TRBJ2-5; the table names TRBD2, a call not compared with the DNA. TRBV5-2 represents a pseudogene. The CDR3 consists of 15 residues. The CDR3 is CASMRELAGQETQYF. The DNA of the CDR3 is TGTGCCAGCATGAGGGAGTTGGCGGGGCAAGAGACCCAGTACTTC.

Turning to this clone: A junction boundary mismatches the germline segment, possibly from a read error. V is TRBV10-3 and J is TRBJ2-3; the D gene is possibly TRBD1 (6 bases). CDR1 and CDR2 from the germline V gene are ENHRY and SYGVKD. The CDR3 covers 16 residues. This CDR3 reads CASSFPGEALTDTQYF. The CDR3, as DNA: TGTGCCAGCAGTTTTCCAGGGGAAGCCCTCACAGATACGCAGTATTTT.

Notes on this clone: A far larger clone is only one base removed, so a read error is likely. The chain recombines TRBV5-1 with TRBJ2-7; TRBD2 matches at 10 bases. J lost 0 bases, V lost 4 bases, and 4 bases had no gene match. Germline CDR1 and CDR2: SGHRS and YFSETQ. The CDR3 is 15 amino acids. The CDR3 loop reads CASSILAGDSYEQYF. The CDR3 region has the DNA TGCGCCAGCAGCATCCTAGCGGGGGACTCCTACGAGCAGTACTTC.